The sequence of this T cell receptor (beta chain) was determined in a study of cytomegalovirus exposure and HLA in healthy donors. Vbeta (60) and Jbeta (13) primers were used in the PCR. Data came from immunoSEQ multiplex PCR; TCRdb stores just in-frame clones and leaves some out. The table includes 75,000 to 95,000 clones, approximately 68% detected once. This CDR3 has 14 amino acids. Losses at the gene ends were 5 bases for V and 5 bases for J; bases not matched to a gene: 9. Germline lookup yields CDR1 SGHNT and CDR2 YYREEE (reference sequence). The clonotype was recovered from a woman aged 50 to 60 in good health and CMV-seropositive. The V call is TRBV5-4, the J call TRBJ2-7; TRBD1 matches 8 bases. Sequenced material: PBMCs. As DNA, the CDR3 is TGTGCCAGCAGGATGGGACAGGCCTCGGACGAGCAGTACTTC. Translation gives CASRMGQASDEQYF. The full variable domain, rest sourced from reference TRBV5-4 and TRBJ2-7, is ETGVTQSPTHLIKTRGQQVTLRCSSQSGHNTVSWYQQALGQGPQFIFQYYREEENGRGNFPPRFSGLQFPNYSSELNVNALELDDSALYLCASRMGQASDEQYFGPGTRLTVT.